These 23 T cell receptor beta chains were all obtained from the same sample, sequenced in a study of T cells after posttransplantation cyclophosphamide. Assay used: immunoSEQ multiplex PCR; TCRdb lists only in-frame clones, some missing. The sample yields some 40,000 clones, without any singletons. Material: PBMCs. These receptor sequences come from a man aged 30-40 years in good health and a related stem cell transplant donor.

This clone was detected ten times or more. The chain joins TRBV7-2 to TRBJ1-2, with D uncertain. Germline lookup yields CDR1 SGHTA and CDR2 FQGNSA. V dropped 2 bases and J dropped 2 bases, with 6 bases sitting between them. CDR3 length equals 13 residues. In DNA form, the CDR3 reads TGTGCCAGCAGCTTACAGATGAACTATGGCTACACCTTC. It is translated as CASSLQMNYGYTF.

This clone was detected many times. The rearrangement uses TRBV5-1 and TRBJ2-3, with a possible D match to TRBD1 (6 bases). CDR1 is SGHRS, CDR2 YFSETQ, per germline. This CDR3 spans 14 amino acids. V lost 4 bases to trimming and J lost 0 bases, with 9 bases between them. CDR3 protein: CASSMGQSTDTQYF. CDR3 nucleotide sequence: TGCGCCAGCAGCATGGGACAAAGCACAGATACGCAGTATTTT. Combining the CDR3 with reference TRBV5-1 and TRBJ2-3 gives the whole variable domain KAGVTQTPRYLIKTRGQQVTLSCSPISGHRSVSWYQQTPGQGLQFLFEYFSETQRNKGNFPGRFSGRQFSNSRSEMNVSTLELGDSALYLCASSMGQSTDTQYFGPGTRLTVL.

J is TRBJ2-7 and V is TRBV15, with TRBD2 matching 15 bases. The CDR3 length is 18 residues. The J segment lost 0 bases and the V segment lost 3 bases, leaving 6 bases of the junction unmatched. Germline-derived CDR1 and CDR2 are LNHNV and YYDKDF (reference sequence). CDR3 in amino acids: CATSSGTSGGPHSYEQYF. In DNA, the CDR3 is TGTGCCACCAGCAGCGGGACTAGCGGGGGGCCTCACTCCTACGAGCAGTACTTC.

This clone was seen repeatedly, ten times or more. V gene TRBV7-8 combines with J gene TRBJ2-7, with D tentatively TRBD1 (6 bases). V was cut by 2 bases and J by 2 bases, with 16 bases left in between. The CDR3 is 16 residues long. The germline CDR1 and CDR2 sequences are SGHVS and FQNEAQ. As DNA, the CDR3 is TGTGCCAGCAGCTTATTCGGCAGGGGAACAACCTACGAGCAGTACTTC. As protein: CASSLFGRGTTYEQYF.

This clone was counted many times. The chain couples TRBV7-3 to TRBJ1-1; 8 positions match TRBD1. V trimming: 8 bases; J trimming: 4 bases; junction bases outside the gene matches: 9. CDR3 length: 14 amino acids. CDR1 is SGHTA, CDR2 FQGTGA, per germline. As DNA, the CDR3 is TGTGCCAGCCGACAGGGGCAGGGCCCCACTGAAGCTTTCTTT. Protein: CASRQGQGPTEAFF.

In this sample, this clone turned up many times. The chain recombines TRBV5-6 with TRBJ2-7; D may be TRBD1 (6 bases). Germline V gene sequence: CDR1 SGHDT, CDR2 YYEEEE. The CDR3 totals 13 residues. Trimming left V 2 bases short and J 2 bases short, with 8 bases between. The CDR3: CASSFGQTYEQYF. In DNA form, the CDR3 reads TGTGCCAGCAGCTTCGGACAGACCTACGAGCAGTACTTC. Looking up the rest from reference TRBV5-6 and TRBJ2-7 gives the full variable domain: DAGVTQSPTHLIKTRGQQVTLRCSPKSGHDTVSWYQQALGQGPQFIFQYYEEEERQRGNFPDRFSGHQFPNYSSELNVNALLLGDSALYLCASSFGQTYEQYFGPGTRLTVT.

This clone was seen only a few times. This chain joins TRBV4-2 and TRBJ2-2; TRBD1 might be the D (5 bases). V was clipped by 1 base and J by 2 bases, with 8 bases between them. This CDR3 comprises 15 residues. CDR1 and CDR2 (germline): LGHNA, YNFKEQ. The CDR3 region has the DNA TGTGCCAGCAGCCAAGTTGGGGCCAACACCGGGGAGCTGTTTTTT. It yields the protein CASSQVGANTGELFF.

The chain employs TRBV7-9 and TRBJ1-6; D unclear. V gave up 5 bases and J gave up 7 bases, with 12 bases separating them. CDR3 length: 14 amino acids. Germline lookup yields CDR1 SEHNR and CDR2 FQNEAQ (reference sequence). CDR3 coding DNA: TGTGCCAGCAGCCAGTCGGGTGGAAATTCACCCCTCCACTTT. This gives the protein CASSQSGGNSPLHF.

This clone was observed many times. The genes are TRBV7-2 and TRBJ2-7; D is undetermined. V was pared by 6 bases and J by 1 base, with 4 bases between. This CDR3 comprises 11 residues. Germline values: CDR1 SGHTA, CDR2 FQGNSA. The CDR3 spells CASSLSYEQYF. In DNA, the CDR3 is TGTGCCAGCAGTCTTTCCTACGAGCAGTACTTC.

This clone was detected many times. This chain uses TRBV6-6 with TRBJ1-5; D might be TRBD1 (5 bases). The V gene's germline CDR1 is MNHNY and CDR2 SVGAGI (reference sequence). CDR3 length: 16 residues. Trimming removed 4 bases from V and 5 bases from J, with 18 bases in between. CDR3 in DNA: TGTGCCAGCAGTTCGTCCGGAGGGGAGGGGTATCAGCCCCAGCATTTT. Translation gives CASSSSGGEGYQPQHF.

This clone was observed many times. The chain uses TRBV4-1 and TRBJ1-2, with D perhaps TRBD1 (6 bases). With 1 base removed from V and 8 bases from J, the gap between germline ends came to 14 bases. Per germline, CDR1 MGHRA and CDR2 YSYEKL. The CDR3 has 14 amino acids. The CDR3 DNA reads as TGCGCCAGCAGCCAAGGCCCGGGGGGCCGGGGCTACACCTTC. Its protein product is CASSQGPGGRGYTF.

At least ten counts were recorded for this clone. The V and J genes are TRBV7-6 and TRBJ2-7; the match to TRBD1 covers 8 bases. CDR1 is SGHVS, CDR2 FNYEAQ, per germline. With V trimmed by 5 bases and J by 2 bases, 8 bases remained unmatched. This CDR3 has 15 amino acids. The CDR3: CASSAPGTGAYEQYF. CDR3 coding DNA: TGTGCCAGCAGCGCACCCGGGACAGGAGCCTACGAGCAGTACTTC.

This clone was detected many times. The chain employs TRBV4-3 and TRBJ2-5; 10 bases line up with TRBD2. The CDR3 extends over 16 amino acids. The germline V gene has CDR1 LGHNA and CDR2 YSLEER. Trimming removed 4 bases from V and 5 bases from J; junction bases left unmatched: 10. In nucleotides, the CDR3 is TGCGCCAGCAGCCCTGGGGCGGGACTAGCGTCGGAGACCCAGTACTTC. As protein: CASSPGAGLASETQYF.

This clone was seen many times. CDR3 coding DNA: TGTGCCAGCAGAGCGGGGGGGGTCACAGATACGCAGTATTTT. This gives the protein CASRAGGVTDTQYF. V and J are TRBV2 and TRBJ2-3; 10 bases fit TRBD2. V shed 6 bases and J 2 bases; nucleotides not matched to a gene: 2. Germline V gene sequence: CDR1 SNHLY, CDR2 FYNNEI. The CDR3 is 14 amino acids.

This clone was seen at least ten times. The V gene is TRBV19, the J gene TRBJ1-5, with D possibly being TRBD1 (5 bases). CDR3 length: 15 amino acids. V dropped 6 bases and J dropped 2 bases, with 14 bases sitting between them. CDR1 is LNHDA, CDR2 SQIVND, per germline (reference sequence). The DNA for the CDR3 is TGTGCCAGTAGGGAACGCAGGGTGGGCAATCAGCCCCAGCATTTT. It specifies CASRERRVGNQPQHF.

This clone was seen ten or more times. This sequence joins TRBV7-2 and TRBJ2-1; 11 bases are shared with TRBD2. Germline CDR1 SGHTA, CDR2 FQGNSA. The CDR3 covers 15 residues. V lost 5 bases to trimming and J lost 10 bases; unmatched junction nucleotides: 10. Here the CDR3 reads CASSVMVSGGVEQFF. CDR3 DNA sequence: TGTGCCAGCAGCGTGATGGTTAGCGGGGGGGTCGAGCAGTTCTTC.

This clone came up many times. The V call is TRBV19, the J call TRBJ2-7; D possibly corresponds to TRBD2 (6 bases). The CDR3 has 12 amino acids. V lost 3 bases and J lost 6, with 9 bases in between. Germline CDR1 is LNHDA and CDR2 is SQIVND (reference sequence). The CDR3 bases are TGTGCCAGTAGTATGACCGGGGGCGAGCAGTACTTC. Amino acids: CASSMTGGEQYF. Full variable domain (outside the CDR3, taken from reference TRBV19 and TRBJ2-7): DGGITQSPKYLFRKEGQNVTLSCEQNLNHDAMYWYRQDPGQGLRLIYYSQIVNDFQKGDIAEGYSVSREKKESFPLTVTSAQKNPTAFYLCASSMTGGEQYFGPGTRLTVT.

The chain joins TRBV11-2 to TRBJ2-7, with 9 bases fitting TRBD1. V dropped 5 bases and J dropped 3; count of bases not matched to a gene: 5. This CDR3 contains 14 residues. Germline loops: CDR1 SGHAT, CDR2 FQNNGV. The CDR3 sequence: CASSPGQGSYEQYF. CDR3 sequence (DNA): TGTGCCAGCAGCCCAGGACAGGGGAGCTACGAGCAGTACTTC.

The table lists this clone with many counts. The chain employs TRBV19 and TRBJ1-1, with TRBD1 matching over 8 bases. J was trimmed by 5 bases and V by 5 bases; bases with no gene match: 7. This CDR3 is 14 amino acids long. Germline CDR1 LNHDA, CDR2 SQIVND (reference sequence). DNA for the CDR3: TGTGCCAGTAGTTCCCGGACAGGGTTAACTGAAGCTTTCTTT. It translates to CASSSRTGLTEAFF. The full variable domain, completed using reference TRBV19 and TRBJ1-1, is DGGITQSPKYLFRKEGQNVTLSCEQNLNHDAMYWYRQDPGQGLRLIYYSQIVNDFQKGDIAEGYSVSREKKESFPLTVTSAQKNPTAFYLCASSSRTGLTEAFFGQGTRLTVV.

This clone was counted ten times or more. The chain recombines TRBV6-2 or TRBV6-3 with TRBJ2-1, with TRBD2 matching 10 bases. Looked up from germline, CDR1 is MNHEY and CDR2 is SVGEGT. V lost 2 bases, J lost 7 bases, and 8 bases stayed unmatched. CDR3 size: 16 residues. This chain's CDR3 is CASSYGGSGGGNEQFF. CDR3 bases: TGTGCCAGCAGTTACGGTGGAAGCGGGGGGGGGAATGAGCAGTTCTTC.

This clone was seen ten or more times. The J gene is TRBJ1-2, the V gene TRBV7-3; D is ambiguous. V was shortened by 5 bases and J by 14 bases, with 21 bases between the two germline ends. Germline V CDR1 and CDR2: SGHTA, FQGTGA. The CDR3 extends over 13 amino acids. The CDR3 DNA reads as TGTGCCAGCAGCCAAAACAGCTTGGGTACCATAACCTTC. It codes for CASSQNSLGTITF.

This clone was seen many times. The chain couples TRBV5-1 to TRBJ1-2; 7 bases line up with TRBD1. Trimming took 0 bases from V and 3 from J; bases not matched to a gene: 2. This CDR3 has 14 amino acids. Germline CDR1 SGHRS, CDR2 YFSETQ. The CDR3 sequence is CASSLGQGDYGYTF. Written as DNA, the CDR3 is TGCGCCAGCAGCTTGGGACAGGGAGACTATGGCTACACCTTC. Combining the CDR3 with reference TRBV5-1 and TRBJ1-2 gives the whole variable domain KAGVTQTPRYLIKTRGQQVTLSCSPISGHRSVSWYQQTPGQGLQFLFEYFSETQRNKGNFPGRFSGRQFSNSRSEMNVSTLELGDSALYLCASSLGQGDYGYTFGSGTRLTVV.

V usage is TRBV27 and J usage is TRBJ2-5, with D maybe TRBD2 (6 bases). Germline values: CDR1 MNHEY, CDR2 SMNVEV (reference sequence). V gave up 4 bases and J gave up 5 bases, with 14 bases separating them. The CDR3 loop spans 14 amino acids. The CDR3 sequence is CASSSSTRWETQYF. CDR3 sequence (DNA): TGTGCCAGCAGTTCATCGACTAGGTGGGAGACCCAGTACTTC.